This T cell receptor (beta chain) originates from a study of T cell changes during pregnancy in multiple sclerosis. Looked up from germline, CDR1 is SSHAT and CDR2 is FNYEAQ (reference sequence). CDR3 size: 15 residues. Turning to this clone: A junction boundary mismatches the germline segment, possibly from a read error.

Repertoires were generated with immunoSEQ multiplex PCR, while TCRdb's copy carries only in-frame clones and drops some. The sample carries over 65,000 clones, 90% to 95% recorded once. The rearrangement joins TRBV7-7 to TRBJ2-7; 10 bases map to TRBD1. The sequenced sample was peripheral blood, obtained in the first trimester of pregnancy. This sequence originates from a female donor with multiple sclerosis, enrolled in a pregnancy study. The CDR3 sequence is CASSLGQGVQYEQYF. Here the CDR3 DNA reads TGTGCTAGCAGCTTAGGACAGGGGGTTCAATACGAGCAGTACTTC.